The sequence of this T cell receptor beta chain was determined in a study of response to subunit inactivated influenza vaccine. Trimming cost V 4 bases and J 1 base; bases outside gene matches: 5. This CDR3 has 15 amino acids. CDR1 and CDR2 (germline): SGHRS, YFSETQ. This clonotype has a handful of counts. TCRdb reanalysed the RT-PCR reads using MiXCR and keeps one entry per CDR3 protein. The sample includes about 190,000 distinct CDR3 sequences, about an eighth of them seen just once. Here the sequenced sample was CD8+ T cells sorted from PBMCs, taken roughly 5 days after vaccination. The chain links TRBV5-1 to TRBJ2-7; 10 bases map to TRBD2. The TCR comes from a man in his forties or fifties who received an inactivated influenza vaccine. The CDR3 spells CASSQSAGGSYEQYF. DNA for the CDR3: TGCGCCAGCAGCCAGTCAGCGGGAGGGTCCTACGAGCAGTACTTC.